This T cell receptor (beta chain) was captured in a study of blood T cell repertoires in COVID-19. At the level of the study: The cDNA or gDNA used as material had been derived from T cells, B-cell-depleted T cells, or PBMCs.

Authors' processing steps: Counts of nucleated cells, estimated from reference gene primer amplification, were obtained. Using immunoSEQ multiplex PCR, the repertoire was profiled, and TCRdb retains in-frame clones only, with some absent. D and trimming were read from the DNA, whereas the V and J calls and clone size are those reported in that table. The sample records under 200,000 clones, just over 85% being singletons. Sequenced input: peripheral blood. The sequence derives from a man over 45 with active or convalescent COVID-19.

The CDR3 is CASSILGGAGNQPQHF. The CDR3 DNA is TGTGCCAGTAGTATTTTAGGGGGCGCAGGCAATCAGCCCCAGCATTTT. The V and J genes are TRBV19 and TRBJ1-5; 7 bases match TRBD1. The germline V gene encodes CDR1 LNHDA and CDR2 SQIVND (reference sequence). V was pared by 3 bases and J by 2 bases, with 7 bases of the junction left unmatched. This CDR3 contains 16 residues.